The next 17 T cell receptor beta chains were all read from a single sample in a study of OX40 agonist ivuxolimab in advanced cancers. Clones were sequenced by immunoSEQ multiplex PCR, and TCRdb holds only the in-frame ones, with some missing. The sample lists 74,000 or so clones; around nine tenths were seen once. The sequencing used CD4+ or CD8+ T cells sorted from blood, collected in a trial of the OX40 agonist ivuxolimab. These TCRs come from an adult with an advanced solid tumor such as melanoma, head and neck, liver or kidney cancer.

This clone was detected only once. The V gene is TRBV5-4, the J gene TRBJ1-3, with 12 bases matching TRBD1. The germline V gene encodes CDR1 SGHNT and CDR2 YYREEE (reference sequence). This CDR3 region has 16 residues. With 4 bases clipped from V and 6 bases from J, the junction kept 8 bases outside the gene matches. CDR3 loop: CASSTGTGGFPNTIYF. CDR3 in DNA: TGTGCCAGCAGCACCGGGACAGGGGGCTTTCCAAACACCATATATTTT.

The CDR3 sequence is CASSLPPDGYTF. The CDR3 region has the DNA TGTGCCAGCAGCTTACCCCCCGATGGCTACACCTTC. The chain employs TRBV7-2 and TRBJ1-2; D gene uncertain. The CDR3 is made up of 12 amino acids. Germline CDR1 reads SGHTA; CDR2 reads FQGNSA. V shed 2 bases and J shed 6 bases, with 7 bases lying between them.

V usage is TRBV28 and J usage is TRBJ1-6; 7 bases match TRBD1. Germline-derived CDR1 and CDR2 are MDHEN and SYDVKM. There are 15 residues in the CDR3. V was pared by 9 bases and J by 6 bases, with 11 bases of the junction left unmatched. The CDR3 nucleotides read TGTGCCAGTTTCCAGGGGGGGAGCCTTAATTCACCCCTCCACTTT. This codes for CASFQGGSLNSPLHF. Supplemented by reference TRBV28 and TRBJ1-6, the full variable domain reads DVKVTQSSRYLVKRTGEKVFLECVQDMDHENMFWYRQDPGLGLRLIYFSYDVKMKEKGDIPEGYSVSREKKERFSLILESASTNQTSMYLCASFQGGSLNSPLHFGNGTRLTVT.

J is TRBJ2-5 and V is TRBV11-2; a weak D match, TRBD2 (5 bases). The CDR3 totals 11 residues. The germline CDR1 and CDR2 sequences are SGHAT and FQNNGV. V was trimmed by 5 bases and J by 5 bases, leaving 6 bases between them. Here the CDR3 reads CASSRGETQYF. CDR3 coding DNA: TGTGCCAGCAGCCGAGGGGAGACCCAGTACTTC.

This clone was recorded a few times. This sequence joins TRBV30 and TRBJ1-3, with a possible D match to TRBD1 (5 bases). Germline V gene sequence: CDR1 GTSNPN, CDR2 SVGIG (reference sequence). V was cut by 0 bases and J by 4 bases, with 13 bases left in between. This CDR3 is 15 amino acids long. For the CDR3, the DNA is TGTGCCTGGAGTGTTGGAGGGGCAGCCGGAAACACCATATATTTT. Amino acid sequence: CAWSVGGAAGNTIYF.

The chain couples TRBV9 to TRBJ2-3; D is unresolved. Germline V lookup: CDR1 SGDLS, CDR2 YYNGEE. The CDR3 totals 14 residues. V was trimmed by 4 bases and J by 1 base, leaving 10 bases between them. The CDR3 loop is CASSSRQGTDTQYF. The DNA of the CDR3 is TGTGCCAGCAGCTCCCGGCAGGGCACAGATACGCAGTATTTT.

This chain links TRBV12-5 with TRBJ1-2; D uncertain. V gave up 2 bases and J gave up 0 bases, with 13 bases separating them. CDR1 and CDR2 from the germline V gene are LGHNT and FRNRAP. CDR3 length: 16 residues. CDR3 region: CASGLSAEITNYGYTF. CDR3 coding DNA: TGTGCTAGTGGTTTGTCGGCGGAGATAACTAACTATGGCTACACCTTC.

CDR3 bases: TGTGCCAGCAGCCCTCGGATACAACAAGAGACCCAGTACTTC. This translates into CASSPRIQQETQYF. J is TRBJ2-5 and V is TRBV9; D remains unclear. In germline, CDR1 is SGDLS, CDR2 YYNGEE. V was clipped by 4 bases and J by 2 bases, with 12 bases between them. The CDR3 length is 14 residues.

This clone was seen just once. J is TRBJ1-4 and V is TRBV10-3; D call uncertain. Trimming shortened V by 3 bases and J by 8 bases, and 7 bases separated the two germline ends. The length of the CDR3 is 12 residues. CDR1 is ENHRY, CDR2 SYGVKD, per germline. This CDR3 is CAISDEREKLFF. DNA of the CDR3: TGTGCCATCAGTGATGAAAGGGAAAAACTGTTTTTT.

J is TRBJ2-5 and V is TRBV6-1, with D uncertain. The CDR3 runs 14 residues. The germline V and J ends were trimmed by 2 bases and 5 bases, with 12 bases remaining between them. CDR1 is MNHNS, CDR2 SASEGT, per germline. Written as DNA, the CDR3 is TGTGCCAGCAGTGAATTTGGCAGCAAGGAGACCCAGTACTTC. It yields the protein CASSEFGSKETQYF.

The rearrangement links TRBV5-1 to TRBJ2-5, with D perhaps being TRBD1 or TRBD2 (6 bases each). V gave up 0 bases and J gave up 1 base, with 13 bases separating them. Germline lookup yields CDR1 SGHRS and CDR2 YFSETQ. The CDR3 length is 16 residues. In nucleotides, the CDR3 is TGCGCCAGCAGCTTGGCCACGTGGGGGGCCCAAGAGACCCAGTACTTC. Translated, it gives CASSLATWGAQETQYF.

The chain couples TRBV11-3 to TRBJ1-3, with a weak D call TRBD1 (5 bases). V lost 6 bases and J lost 0, with 24 bases in between. This CDR3 comprises 19 residues. Per germline, CDR1 SGHNT and CDR2 YENEEA. The DNA of the CDR3 is TGTGCCAGCAGTCGGGTGGGGCAGTCCATCTTTCACTCTGGAAACACCATATATTTT. Its translation: CASSRVGQSIFHSGNTIYF.

The chain employs TRBV5-1 and TRBJ2-7; a possible D gene is TRBD1 (6 bases). The germline V gene encodes CDR1 SGHRS and CDR2 YFSETQ. V gave up 5 bases and J gave up 1 base, with 7 bases separating them. The CDR3 covers 12 residues. The CDR3 region has the DNA TGCGCCAGCAGGGACAGTTCCTACGAGCAGTACTTC. This translates into CASRDSSYEQYF.

CDR3 DNA sequence: TGTGCCAGCAGTAGAACATCTAGCGGGAGGTTACACGAGCAGTACTTC. It codes for CASSRTSSGRLHEQYF. This chain connects TRBV27 to TRBJ2-7, with 11 bases lining up with TRBD2. Germline V gives CDR1 MNHEY, CDR2 SMNVEV (reference sequence). J was trimmed by 5 bases and V by 5 bases; bases with no gene match: 11. There are 16 residues in the CDR3.

The J gene is TRBJ2-7, the V gene TRBV6-5; 7 bases match TRBD1. The V gene's germline CDR1 is MNHEY and CDR2 SVGAGI. The ends lost 5 bases at V and 0 bases at J; junction bases unmatched: 7. The CDR3 has 15 residues. In DNA form, the CDR3 reads TGTGCCAGCAGTCTCGGTGGGACAGCCTCCTACGAGCAGTACTTC. Translating gives CASSLGGTASYEQYF.

This chain links TRBV9 with TRBJ2-5; TRBD2 matches 8 bases. Germline trimming cut 0 bases from V and 5 bases from J; bases unmatched to any gene: 12. This CDR3 has 17 residues. Germline CDR1 and CDR2: SGDLS and YYNGEE. CDR3 in DNA: TGTGCCAGCAGCGTAGAAGGAACTAGCGGCCAGCGGGAGACCCAGTACTTC. Residues: CASSVEGTSGQRETQYF.

The J gene is TRBJ1-2, the V gene TRBV27, with no clear D. V was clipped by 5 bases and J by 1 base, with 14 bases between them. The CDR3 contains 15 residues. Germline V gene data show CDR1 as MNHEY and CDR2 as SMNVEV (reference sequence). Here the CDR3 reads CASSPDGVNNYGYTF. For the CDR3, the DNA is TGTGCCAGCAGTCCGGACGGAGTAAATAACTATGGCTACACCTTC.